Detailed here is one T cell receptor (beta chain). Its antigen remains unidentified. This sample is drawn from a study of response to subunit inactivated influenza vaccine. General observations from the study: There was a suggestion from the authors that each seasonal influenza vaccination recruits few new T cells.

V lost 3 bases, J lost 2 bases, and 7 bases lay in between. The CDR3 totals 14 residues. The germline V gene has CDR1 MGHDK and CDR2 SYGVNS. TCRdb re-derived calls from the RT-PCR reads in MiXCR, one entry per CDR3 protein. The profile shows hundreds of thousands of distinct CDR3 sequences, approximately 10% of them singletons. The V call is TRBV25-1, the J call TRBJ1-4; D unclear. This sequence originates from a man aged 50 to 59 who received an inactivated influenza vaccine. The starting material was PBMCs from blood, obtained on the day of vaccination. The CDR3, as DNA: TGTGCCAGCAGTGATTTATGGACTAATGAAAAACTGTTTTTT. This encodes CASSDLWTNEKLFF.